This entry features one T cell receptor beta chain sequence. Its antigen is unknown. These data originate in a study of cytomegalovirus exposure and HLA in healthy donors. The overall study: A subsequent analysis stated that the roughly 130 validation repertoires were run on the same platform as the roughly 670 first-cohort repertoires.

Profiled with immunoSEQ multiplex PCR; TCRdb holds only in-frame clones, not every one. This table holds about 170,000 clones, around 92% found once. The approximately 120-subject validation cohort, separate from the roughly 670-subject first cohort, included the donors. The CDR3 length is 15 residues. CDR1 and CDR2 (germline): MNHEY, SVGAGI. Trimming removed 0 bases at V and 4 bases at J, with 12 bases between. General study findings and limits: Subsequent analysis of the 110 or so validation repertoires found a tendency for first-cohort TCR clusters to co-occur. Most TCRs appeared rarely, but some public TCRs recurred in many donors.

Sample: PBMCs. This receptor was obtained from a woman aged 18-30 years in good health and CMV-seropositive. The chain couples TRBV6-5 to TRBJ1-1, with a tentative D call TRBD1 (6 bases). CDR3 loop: CASSYSPARGTEAFF. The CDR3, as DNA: TGTGCCAGCAGTTACTCTCCGGCCAGGGGCACTGAAGCTTTCTTT.